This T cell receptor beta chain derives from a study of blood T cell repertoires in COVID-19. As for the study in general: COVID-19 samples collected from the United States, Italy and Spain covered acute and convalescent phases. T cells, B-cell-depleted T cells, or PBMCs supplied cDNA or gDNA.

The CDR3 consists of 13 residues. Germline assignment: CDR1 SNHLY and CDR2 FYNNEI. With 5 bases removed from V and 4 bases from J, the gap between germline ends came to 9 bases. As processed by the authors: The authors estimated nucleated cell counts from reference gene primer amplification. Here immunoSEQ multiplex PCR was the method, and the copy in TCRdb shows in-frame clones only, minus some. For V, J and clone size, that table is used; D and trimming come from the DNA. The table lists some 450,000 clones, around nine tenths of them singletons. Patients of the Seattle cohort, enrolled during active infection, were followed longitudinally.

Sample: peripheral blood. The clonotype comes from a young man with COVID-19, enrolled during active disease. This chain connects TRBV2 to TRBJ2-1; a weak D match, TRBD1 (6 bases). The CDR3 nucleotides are TGTGCCAGCAGTCGGCAGGGGTACAATGAGCAGTTCTTC. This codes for CASSRQGYNEQFF. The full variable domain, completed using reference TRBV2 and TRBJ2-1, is EPEVTQTPSHQVTQMGQEVILRCVPISNHLYFYWYRQILGQKVEFLVSFYNNEISEKSEIFDDQFSVERPDGSNFTLKIRSTKLEDSAMYFCASSRQGYNEQFFGPGTRLTVL.